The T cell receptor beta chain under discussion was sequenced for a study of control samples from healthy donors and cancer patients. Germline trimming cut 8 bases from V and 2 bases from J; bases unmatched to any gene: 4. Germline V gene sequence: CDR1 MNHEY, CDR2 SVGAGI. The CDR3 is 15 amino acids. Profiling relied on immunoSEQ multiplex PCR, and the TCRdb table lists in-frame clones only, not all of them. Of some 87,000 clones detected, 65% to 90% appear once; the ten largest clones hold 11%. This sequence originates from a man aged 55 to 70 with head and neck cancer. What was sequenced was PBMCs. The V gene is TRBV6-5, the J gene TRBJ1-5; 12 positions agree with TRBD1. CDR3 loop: CASRDRGPGNQPQHF. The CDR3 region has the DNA TGTGCCAGCCGGGACAGGGGGCCCGGCAATCAGCCCCAGCATTTT.